The clone carrying this T cell receptor (beta chain) has only a few counts. Its antigen is not known. The V end lost 5 bases, the J end lost 0 bases, and 16 bases lay between the germline ends. There are 16 residues in the CDR3. Germline assignment: CDR1 MNHEY and CDR2 SMNVEV (reference sequence). With 60 Vbeta and 13 Jbeta primers, the PCR was carried out. Profiled with immunoSEQ multiplex PCR; TCRdb holds only in-frame clones, not every one. This sample has 82,000 or so clones; roughly 9.1% occur once, and the top ten carry around 24%. These data are taken from a study of cytomegalovirus exposure and HLA in healthy donors. Study findings and constraints: What TCR beta sequences reportedly achieved was accurate prediction of HLA-A and HLA-B alleles in most subjects. In a later analysis, donors in an Asian-associated ancestry cluster reportedly had fewer N-insertions in productive TCRs than the cohort mean. What was likely a sequencing artifact was a cluster of highly shared sequence variants.

The J gene is TRBJ1-1, the V gene TRBV27; the D gene is possibly TRBD1 (5 bases). The sample comprised PBMCs. This receptor was taken from a man between 60 and 70 years old in good health and CMV-seropositive. CDR3 nucleotide sequence: TGTGCCAGCAGTCTATTGGCGGCAGGGTTGAACACTGAAGCTTTCTTT. This sequence encodes CASSLLAAGLNTEAFF.